Below, 27 T cell receptor beta chains from the same sample are listed, as sequenced in a study of radiotherapy plus CTLA-4 blockade in lung cancer. Data came from immunoSEQ multiplex PCR; TCRdb stores just in-frame clones and leaves some out. The table lists around 22,000 clones, 70% to 75% of them singletons, with approximately 3.3% in the top ten. Source: peripheral blood, taken from a patient treated with radiotherapy plus ipilimumab. Source of these receptors: a human donor with non-small cell lung cancer whose response to radiotherapy plus ipilimumab could not be evaluated.

This chain connects TRBV9 to TRBJ1-5; D gene uncertain. Per the germline V gene, CDR1 is SGDLS and CDR2 is YYNGEE. This CDR3 has 14 amino acids. Trimming shortened V by 0 bases and J by 3 bases, and 7 bases separated the two germline ends. The CDR3 here is CASSVGGPNQPQHF. CDR3 DNA sequence: TGTGCCAGCAGCGTAGGCGGGCCCAATCAGCCCCAGCATTTT.

This clone has more than one count but fewer than ten. The rearrangement links TRBV5-1 to TRBJ1-2; 7 bases are a match to TRBD1. Losses at the gene ends were 0 bases for V and 7 bases for J; bases not matched to a gene: 6. The CDR3 consists of 14 residues. Germline CDR1 and CDR2: SGHRS and YFSETQ. CDR3 region: CASSLAGTEGGYTF. CDR3 nucleotides: TGCGCCAGCAGCTTGGCGGGGACAGAGGGTGGCTACACCTTC.

The chain carries TRBV7-8 and TRBJ2-7, with D hard to call. CDR3 length: 13 residues. V was shortened by 4 bases and J by 2 bases, with 9 bases between the two germline ends. Germline V gives CDR1 SGHVS, CDR2 FQNEAQ. CDR3 bases: TGTGCCAGCAGCTCCCCGGGTCCCTACGAGCAGTACTTC. This gives the protein CASSSPGPYEQYF.

The chain carries TRBV9 and TRBJ2-5; 8 nucleotides agree with TRBD2. Germline-derived CDR1 and CDR2 are SGDLS and YYNGEE. This CDR3 region has 18 residues. With 4 bases clipped from V and 5 bases from J, the junction kept 19 bases outside the gene matches. CDR3 DNA sequence: TGTGCCAGCAGCCAAACCTACTCACTAGCGGTCGGGGGGGAGACCCAGTACTTC. This translates into CASSQTYSLAVGGETQYF. Full variable domain (missing parts from reference TRBV9 and TRBJ2-5): DSGVTQTPKHLITATGQRVTLRCSPRSGDLSVYWYQQSLDQGLQFLIQYYNGEERAKGNILERFSAQQFPDLHSELNLSSLELGDSALYFCASSQTYSLAVGGETQYFGPGTRLLVL.

The rearrangement links TRBV19 to TRBJ2-3; the match to TRBD2 covers 11 bases. J was trimmed by 2 bases and V by 4 bases; bases with no gene match: 5. This CDR3 is 16 amino acids long. CDR1 is LNHDA and CDR2 is SQIVND in the germline V gene (reference sequence). CDR3 loop: CASSNLLAGVTDTQYF. The CDR3 coding sequence is TGTGCCAGTAGTAATCTACTAGCGGGAGTCACAGATACGCAGTATTTT. Together with reference TRBV19 and TRBJ2-3, the CDR3 gives the full variable domain: DGGITQSPKYLFRKEGQNVTLSCEQNLNHDAMYWYRQDPGQGLRLIYYSQIVNDFQKGDIAEGYSVSREKKESFPLTVTSAQKNPTAFYLCASSNLLAGVTDTQYFGPGTRLTVL.

V is TRBV28 and J is TRBJ2-3, with D hard to call. Trimming took off 10 bases at V and 2 bases at J, with 4 bases between the two ends. The CDR3 contains 10 residues. CDR1 is MDHEN and CDR2 is SYDVKM in the germline V gene. The CDR3 region is CATHTDTQYF. Written as DNA, the CDR3 is TGTGCCACCCACACAGATACGCAGTATTTT.

The sample holds a few counts of this clone. The V call is TRBV9, the J call TRBJ1-1; 7 nucleotides agree with TRBD1. V trimming: 2 bases; J trimming: 0 bases; junction bases outside the gene matches: 1. The germline V gene encodes CDR1 SGDLS and CDR2 YYNGEE. The CDR3 spans 14 residues. The CDR3 here is CASSVTGMNTEAFF. In DNA form, the CDR3 reads TGTGCCAGCAGCGTGACAGGGATGAACACTGAAGCTTTCTTT.

This chain uses TRBV5-1 with TRBJ2-1; D possibly corresponds to TRBD2 (5 bases). Trimming took off 0 bases at V and 6 bases at J, with 10 bases between the two ends. The CDR3 runs to 14 residues. CDR1 is SGHRS and CDR2 is YFSETQ in the germline V gene. The CDR3 DNA sequence: TGCGCCAGCAGCTTGGCGAGCGGTGCCAATGAGCAGTTCTTC. Translated: CASSLASGANEQFF.

The chain joins TRBV5-4 to TRBJ1-6, with 8 bases that match TRBD1. Germline-derived CDR1 and CDR2 are SGHNT and YYREEE (reference sequence). The junction had 6 bases not matched to a gene; V was cut back by 4 bases and J by 6 bases. CDR3 length: 15 residues. As DNA, the CDR3 is TGTGCCAGCAGCGTAGGACAGGGTTCTAATTCACCCCTCCACTTT. This sequence encodes CASSVGQGSNSPLHF.

This clone has a handful of counts. The chain recombines TRBV5-1 with TRBJ1-5; D possibly corresponds to TRBD1 (5 bases). The V gene lost 0 bases and the J gene lost 3 bases, with 10 bases spanning the gap. This CDR3 spans 15 amino acids. In germline, CDR1 is SGHRS, CDR2 YFSETQ. CDR3 protein: CASSLGGGSNQPQHF. Here the CDR3 DNA reads TGCGCCAGCAGCTTGGGGGGGGGTTCCAATCAGCCCCAGCATTTT. Together with reference TRBV5-1 and TRBJ1-5, the CDR3 gives the full variable domain: KAGVTQTPRYLIKTRGQQVTLSCSPISGHRSVSWYQQTPGQGLQFLFEYFSETQRNKGNFPGRFSGRQFSNSRSEMNVSTLELGDSALYLCASSLGGGSNQPQHFGDGTRLSIL.

The chain combines TRBV11-1 with TRBJ2-5; TRBD2 aligns across 10 bases. There are 16 residues in the CDR3. V dropped 5 bases and J dropped 6; count of bases not matched to a gene: 12. Germline values: CDR1 SGHAT, CDR2 FQDESV (reference sequence). The CDR3 DNA reads TGTGCCAGCAGCCCAACTCCAGCGGGAGGGCCAAAGACCCAGTACTTC. It is translated as CASSPTPAGGPKTQYF.

This clone was seen more than once but under ten times. The V and J genes are TRBV2 and TRBJ2-3, with 8 positions matching TRBD2. There are 15 residues in the CDR3. CDR1 is SNHLY and CDR2 is FYNNEI in the germline V gene. V lost 3 bases, J lost 2 bases, and 4 bases stayed unmatched. The CDR3 coding sequence is TGTGCCAGCAGTGATCGGGGACTAGACACAGATACGCAGTATTTT. Residues: CASSDRGLDTDTQYF.

The chain links TRBV6-5 to TRBJ2-7; tentative D call: TRBD1 (6 bases). V lost 2 bases and J 2 bases, leaving 10 bases between the germline ends. Germline CDR1 MNHEY, CDR2 SVGAGI. This CDR3 is 14 amino acids long. The DNA for the CDR3 is TGTGCCAGCAGTTACGGCAGGACAGCCTACGAGCAGTACTTC. Residues: CASSYGRTAYEQYF.

The gene calls are TRBV6-5 and TRBJ2-1, with D tentatively TRBD2 (5 bases). V lost 3 bases and J lost 3, with 12 bases in between. This CDR3 contains 15 residues. In germline, CDR1 is MNHEY, CDR2 SVGAGI. The CDR3 DNA follows: TGTGCCAGCAGTTATGACGAGGGCAGCTACAATGAGCAGTTCTTC. Its translation is CASSYDEGSYNEQFF.

CDR3 loop: CASSSPTSPHSYEQYF. The CDR3 DNA reads TGTGCCAGCAGTTCCCCGACTAGCCCTCACTCCTACGAGCAGTACTTC. J is TRBJ2-7 and V is TRBV28, with 7 nucleotides matching TRBD2. CDR3 length: 16 amino acids. V dropped 4 bases and J dropped 0; count of bases not matched to a gene: 9. The germline V gene encodes CDR1 MDHEN and CDR2 SYDVKM.

This clone appeared a few times. This chain connects TRBV6-5 to TRBJ1-2; D gene ambiguous. Trimming cost V 4 bases and J 4 bases, with 10 bases left between them. This CDR3 is 13 amino acids long. The germline gives CDR1 MNHEY, CDR2 SVGAGI. The CDR3 loop is CASSFRESYGYTF. Written as DNA, the CDR3 is TGTGCCAGCAGTTTTAGGGAGAGCTATGGCTACACCTTC.

This chain joins TRBV18 and TRBJ2-7; weak D call: TRBD1 (6 bases). Germline V gene lookup returns CDR1 KGHSH and CDR2 LQKENI. The V gene lost 10 bases and the J gene lost 1 base, with 14 bases spanning the gap. The CDR3 contains 13 residues. DNA for the CDR3: TGTGCCACCCAACGGGACATTTCCTACGAGCAGTACTTC. Translation: CATQRDISYEQYF.

The CDR3 sequence: CAIRTSGSYEQYF. The CDR3 nucleotides are TGTGCCATCAGGACTAGCGGTTCCTACGAGCAGTACTTC. V is TRBV10-3 and J is TRBJ2-5; TRBD2 agrees at 9 bases. The J call may not be correct, given that the DNA end is closer to TRBJ2-7. The CDR3 runs to 13 residues. The V gene's germline CDR1 is ENHRY and CDR2 SYGVKD.

This clone was counted only a few times. V and J are TRBV6-1 and TRBJ2-1; 12 bases are a match to TRBD2. CDR1 is MNHNS and CDR2 is SASEGT in the germline V gene. Trimming removed 6 bases from V and 6 bases from J; junction bases left unmatched: 6. CDR3 size: 15 residues. The CDR3 DNA reads as TGTGCCAGCAGGACAGGACTAGCGGGAATCAATGAGCAGTTCTTC. Protein product: CASRTGLAGINEQFF.

V and J are TRBV30 and TRBJ2-7; perhaps TRBD2 as D (5 bases). V lost 4 bases and J lost 5, with 18 bases in between. The CDR3 length is 14 residues. Germline V gene data show CDR1 as GTSNPN and CDR2 as SVGIG (reference sequence). The CDR3 region has the DNA TGTGCCTGGACTTTACGGGGATTGAGTGACGAGCAGTACTTC. Its protein product is CAWTLRGLSDEQYF.

The chain employs TRBV27 and TRBJ2-7, with TRBD1 matching 11 bases. The CDR3 spans 14 residues. Germline-derived CDR1 and CDR2 are MNHEY and SMNVEV (reference sequence). The V segment lost 7 bases and the J segment 3 bases; nucleotides outside the gene matches: 5. In DNA form, the CDR3 reads TGTGCCAGCAAAAGGGACAGGGGGTACTACGAGCAGTACTTC. Translating it yields CASKRDRGYYEQYF.

The chain uses TRBV2 and TRBJ2-7; D remains ambiguous. V lost 4 bases and J lost 0, with 13 bases in between. The CDR3 runs to 15 residues. CDR1 and CDR2 (germline): SNHLY, FYNNEI. The chain's CDR3 is CASSGRVASSYEQYF. The CDR3 bases are TGTGCCAGCAGTGGCCGGGTAGCTAGCTCCTACGAGCAGTACTTC.

This chain links TRBV19 with TRBJ1-1; 7 bases agree with TRBD1. The length of the CDR3 is 13 residues. Germline lookup yields CDR1 LNHDA and CDR2 SQIVND (reference sequence). V lost 6 bases and J lost 5; bases outside the gene matches: 6. Written as DNA, the CDR3 is TGTGCCAGTAGGGTCGACAGGGTAACTGAAGCTTTCTTT. Protein sequence: CASRVDRVTEAFF. The full variable domain, with the rest looked up from reference TRBV19 and TRBJ1-1, is DGGITQSPKYLFRKEGQNVTLSCEQNLNHDAMYWYRQDPGQGLRLIYYSQIVNDFQKGDIAEGYSVSREKKESFPLTVTSAQKNPTAFYLCASRVDRVTEAFFGQGTRLTVV.

V usage is TRBV11-2 and J usage is TRBJ2-4; 7 bases fit TRBD2. Germline V gene lookup returns CDR1 SGHAT and CDR2 FQNNGV. CDR3 size: 14 residues. After removal of 3 bases from V and 6 bases from J, the junction contained 5 bases not matched to a gene. The CDR3 region has the DNA TGTGCCAGCAGCTTGGCTGGGAGGGGAAACATTCAGTACTTC. The encoded protein is CASSLAGRGNIQYF.

The chain is built from TRBV4-1 and TRBJ2-3; 8 bases line up with TRBD1. Germline loops: CDR1 MGHRA, CDR2 YSYEKL. This CDR3 comprises 15 residues. Germline trimming cut 4 bases from V and 2 bases from J; bases unmatched to any gene: 5. The CDR3 loop reads CASSPGQGATDTQYF. CDR3 nucleotide sequence: TGCGCCAGCAGCCCCGGACAGGGAGCCACAGATACGCAGTATTTT.

The DNA of the CDR3 is TGTGCCAGCAGCTCGCGAGGACAGGGGGCTAGCAATCAGCCCCAGCATTTT. Translated: CASSSRGQGASNQPQHF. The V gene is TRBV7-2, the J gene TRBJ1-5; TRBD1 matches at 11 bases. Looked up from germline, CDR1 is SGHTA and CDR2 is FQGNSA. The CDR3 is 17 amino acids. After removal of 4 bases from V and 0 bases from J, the junction contained 5 bases not matched to a gene.

The chain has TRBV15 and TRBJ2-7; 13 bases map to TRBD2. Trimming took 0 bases from V and 1 from J; bases not matched to a gene: 3. In germline, CDR1 is LNHNV, CDR2 YYDKDF (reference sequence). The length of the CDR3 is 17 residues. Here the CDR3 DNA reads TGTGCCACCAGCAGAGATGGGGGACTAGCGGGATCCTACGAGCAGTACTTC. Protein: CATSRDGGLAGSYEQYF.